This is a list of T cell receptor beta chains from one sample in a study of cytomegalovirus exposure and HLA in healthy donors. The assay was immunoSEQ multiplex PCR, and TCRdb's table has in-frame clones only and misses some. In the table there are about 120,000 clones, 65% to 90% of which are singletons. What was sequenced was PBMCs. These TCRs come from a woman between 25 and 40 years old in good health and CMV-seronegative. Both conserved end residues are part of each CDR3.

v_call: TRBV7-9
j_call: TRBJ1-2
cdr3_aa: CASSLGQALNYGYTF

v_call: TRBV11-2
j_call: TRBJ2-3
cdr3_aa: CASSLELTSTDTQYF

v_call: TRBV28
j_call: TRBJ1-4
cdr3_aa: CASSPQRTTNEKLFF

v_call: TRBV19
j_call: TRBJ1-2
cdr3_aa: CASSIGTGYGYTF

v_call: TRBV6-1
j_call: TRBJ2-1
cdr3_aa: CASSARELSGRDEQFF

v_call: TRBV28
j_call: TRBJ2-3
cdr3_aa: CASSLTLIAEAGTDTQYF

v_call: TRBV7-9
j_call: TRBJ2-2
cdr3_aa: CASTRLAESGELFF

v_call: TRBV5-1
j_call: TRBJ2-5
cdr3_aa: CASSLGVGTSGRNMDYRTQYF

v_call: TRBV6-1
j_call: TRBJ2-5
cdr3_aa: CASGGTGEETQYF

v_call: TRBV6-6
j_call: TRBJ1-2
cdr3_aa: CASRTGLGYGYTF

v_call: TRBV18
j_call: TRBJ1-5
cdr3_aa: CASSPQGGNSNQPQHF

v_call: TRBV18
j_call: TRBJ1-6
cdr3_aa: CASSPAGTGYNSPLHF

v_call: TRBV7-9
j_call: TRBJ1-1
cdr3_aa: CAGLGEAYMNTEAFF

v_call: TRBV14
j_call: TRBJ1-1
cdr3_aa: CASSQELPNTEAFF

v_call: TRBV19
j_call: TRBJ2-5
cdr3_aa: CASSSQGPGGETQYF

v_call: TRBV18
j_call: TRBJ2-7
cdr3_aa: CASSPGGQGGNEQYF

v_call: TRBV19
j_call: TRBJ1-5
cdr3_aa: CASSIDPPSGQRNQPQHF

v_call: TRBV4-3
j_call: TRBJ1-5
cdr3_aa: CASSQETGGGQPQHF

v_call: TRBV7-9
j_call: TRBJ2-5
cdr3_aa: CASSPARYQETQYF

v_call: TRBV19
j_call: TRBJ2-1
cdr3_aa: CASSIFLAGAHNEQFF